One and the same sample provided the 6 T cell receptor beta chains below, sequenced in a study of T cells in narcolepsy. The repertoire was sequenced with immunoSEQ multiplex PCR; TCRdb's copy has only in-frame clones and lacks some. The sample contains about 40,000 clones, around 88% of which appear only once. Sequencing was done on a sample of CD45RA- memory CD4+ T cells from PBMCs. The receptor set was obtained from a human donor with narcolepsy.

The chain joins TRBV27 to TRBJ2-3; D not resolved. This CDR3 comprises 15 residues. Per the germline V gene, CDR1 is MNHEY and CDR2 is SMNVEV (reference sequence). V was shortened by 5 bases and J by 5 bases, with 17 bases between the two germline ends. The CDR3 DNA reads as TGTGCCAGCAGTCCCAAAATAGAGTATAGAGATACGCAGTATTTT. It specifies CASSPKIEYRDTQYF.

The rearrangement links TRBV7-2 to TRBJ1-2; no definite D call. CDR1 is SGHTA and CDR2 is FQGNSA in the germline V gene. The CDR3 has 14 residues. Trimming took 1 base from V and 0 from J, leaving 6 bases between them. The CDR3 sequence is CASSLVSTNYGYTF. CDR3 DNA: TGTGCCAGCAGCTTAGTTTCGACTAACTATGGCTACACCTTC.

This rearrangement joins TRBV30 to TRBJ2-1; D could derive from TRBD1 or TRBD2 (5 bases each). From germline, CDR1 is GTSNPN and CDR2 SVGIG (reference sequence). The CDR3 loop spans 16 amino acids. The germline V and J ends were trimmed by 0 bases and 2 bases, with 14 bases remaining between them. In DNA form, the CDR3 reads TGTGCCTGGAGTGTTTGGGGGTTAGGGGCCTACAATGAGCAGTTCTTC. This codes for CAWSVWGLGAYNEQFF. The full variable domain, its missing parts supplied by reference TRBV30 and TRBJ2-1, is SQTIHQWPATLVQPVGSPLSLECTVEGTSNPNLYWYRQAAGRGLQLLFYSVGIGQISSEVPQNLSASRPQDRQFILSSKKLLLSDSGFYLCAWSVWGLGAYNEQFFGPGTRLTVL.

The chain combines TRBV11-3 with TRBJ2-1, with D unresolved. CDR3 length: 13 residues. Germline loops: CDR1 SGHNT, CDR2 YENEEA. V was trimmed by 2 bases and J by 9 bases, leaving 11 bases between them. The CDR3 loop is CASSLTVEGEQFF. CDR3 nucleotides: TGTGCCAGCAGCTTAACAGTAGAAGGTGAGCAGTTCTTC.

This rearrangement joins TRBV11-3 to TRBJ1-6; TRBD1 aligns across 8 bases. The CDR3 runs 17 residues. Germline values: CDR1 SGHNT, CDR2 YENEEA. The junction had 6 bases not matched to a gene; V was cut back by 1 base and J by 4 bases. CDR3 in amino acids: CASSLGSRQGYNSPLHF. The CDR3 DNA reads TGTGCCAGCAGCTTAGGATCCAGACAGGGGTATAATTCACCCCTCCACTTT.

The rearrangement uses TRBV30 and TRBJ1-2; D uncertain. CDR1 and CDR2 from the germline V gene are GTSNPN and SVGIG (reference sequence). This CDR3 spans 10 amino acids. V gave up 3 bases and J gave up 8 bases, with 7 bases separating them. The CDR3 region is CAWRRGGYTF. The CDR3 bases are TGTGCCTGGAGGCGAGGGGGCTACACCTTC.